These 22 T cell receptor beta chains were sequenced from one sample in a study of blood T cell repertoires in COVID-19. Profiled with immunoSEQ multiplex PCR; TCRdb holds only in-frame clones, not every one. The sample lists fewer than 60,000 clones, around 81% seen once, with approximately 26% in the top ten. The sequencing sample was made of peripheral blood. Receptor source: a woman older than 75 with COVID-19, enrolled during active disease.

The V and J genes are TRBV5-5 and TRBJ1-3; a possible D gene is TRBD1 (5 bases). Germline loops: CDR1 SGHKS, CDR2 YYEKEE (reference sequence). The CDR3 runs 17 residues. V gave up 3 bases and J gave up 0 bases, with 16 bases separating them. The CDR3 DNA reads TGTGCCAGCAGCTGGGGGGTCACAGCCGTCTCTGGAAACACCATATATTTT. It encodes CASSWGVTAVSGNTIYF.

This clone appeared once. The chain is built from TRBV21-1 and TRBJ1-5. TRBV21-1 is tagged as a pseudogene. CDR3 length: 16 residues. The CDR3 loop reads CASSKVYYQSNQPQHF. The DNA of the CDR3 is TGTGCCAGCAGCAAAGTTTACTATCAAAGCAATCAGCCCCAGCATTTT.

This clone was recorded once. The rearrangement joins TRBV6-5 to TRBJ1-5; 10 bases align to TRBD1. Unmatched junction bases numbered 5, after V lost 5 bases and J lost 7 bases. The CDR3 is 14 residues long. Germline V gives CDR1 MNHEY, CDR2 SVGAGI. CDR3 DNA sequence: TGTGCCAGCAGTCGACAGGGGGCTAGGCAGCCCCAGCATTTT. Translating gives CASSRQGARQPQHF.

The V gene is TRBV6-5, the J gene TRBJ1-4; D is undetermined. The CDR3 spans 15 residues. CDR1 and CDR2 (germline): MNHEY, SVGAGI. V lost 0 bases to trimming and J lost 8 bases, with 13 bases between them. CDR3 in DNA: TGTGCCAGCAGTTACTCCCGGGGTAGTTCGGAAAAACTGTTTTTT. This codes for CASSYSRGSSEKLFF.

The CDR3 coding sequence is TGTGCCAGCCGGACAGGGTCTGGTTCACCCCTCCACTTT. This sequence encodes CASRTGSGSPLHF. The chain links TRBV27 to TRBJ1-6; TRBD1 agrees at 8 bases. The CDR3 runs to 13 residues. Germline loops: CDR1 MNHEY, CDR2 SMNVEV (reference sequence). V was pared by 8 bases and J by 9 bases, with 6 bases of the junction left unmatched.

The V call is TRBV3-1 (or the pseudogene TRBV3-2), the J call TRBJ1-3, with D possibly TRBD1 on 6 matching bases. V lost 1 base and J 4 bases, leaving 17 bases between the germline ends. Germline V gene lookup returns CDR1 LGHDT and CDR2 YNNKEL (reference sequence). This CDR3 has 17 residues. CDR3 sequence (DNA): TGTGCCAGCAGCCAAGGGGGCCCAGGGGCGCTGGGAAACACCATATATTTT. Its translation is CASSQGGPGALGNTIYF.

CDR3 in DNA: TGTGCCAGCTCCAGCGGGTACTCCTACAATGAGCAGTTCTTC. Encoded protein: CASSSGYSYNEQFF. The J gene is TRBJ2-1, the V gene TRBV27; D may be TRBD2 (6 bases). The germline V gene encodes CDR1 MNHEY and CDR2 SMNVEV (reference sequence). This CDR3 region has 14 residues. V shed 8 bases and J shed 0 bases, with 11 bases lying between them.

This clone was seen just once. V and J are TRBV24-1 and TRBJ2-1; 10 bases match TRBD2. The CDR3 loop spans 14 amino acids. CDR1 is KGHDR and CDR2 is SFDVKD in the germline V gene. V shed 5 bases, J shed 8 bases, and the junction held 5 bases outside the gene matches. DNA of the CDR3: TGTGCCACCAGTGCTACTAGCGGGAACCATGAGCAGTTCTTC. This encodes CATSATSGNHEQFF.

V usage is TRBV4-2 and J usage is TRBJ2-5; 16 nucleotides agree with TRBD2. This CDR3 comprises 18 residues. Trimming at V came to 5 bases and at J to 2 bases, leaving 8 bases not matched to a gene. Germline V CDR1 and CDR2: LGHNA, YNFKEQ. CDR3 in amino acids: CASSEKGLAGGWQETQYF. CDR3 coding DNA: TGTGCCAGCAGCGAGAAGGGACTAGCGGGAGGGTGGCAAGAGACCCAGTACTTC.

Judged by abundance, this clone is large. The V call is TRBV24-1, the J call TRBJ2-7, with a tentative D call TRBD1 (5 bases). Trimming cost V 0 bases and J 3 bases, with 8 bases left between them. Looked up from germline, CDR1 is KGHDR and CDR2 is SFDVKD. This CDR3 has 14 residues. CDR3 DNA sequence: TGTGCCACCAGTGATTTGGGGGCTCTCTACGAGCAGTACTTC. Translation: CATSDLGALYEQYF.

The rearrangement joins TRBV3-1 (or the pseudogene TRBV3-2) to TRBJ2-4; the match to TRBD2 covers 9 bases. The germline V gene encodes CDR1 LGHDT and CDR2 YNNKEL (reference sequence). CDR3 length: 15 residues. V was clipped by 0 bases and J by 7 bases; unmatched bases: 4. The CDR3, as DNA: TGTGCCAGCAGCCAAGATTGGCGGGAGGGGAACATTCAGTACTTC. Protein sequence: CASSQDWREGNIQYF.

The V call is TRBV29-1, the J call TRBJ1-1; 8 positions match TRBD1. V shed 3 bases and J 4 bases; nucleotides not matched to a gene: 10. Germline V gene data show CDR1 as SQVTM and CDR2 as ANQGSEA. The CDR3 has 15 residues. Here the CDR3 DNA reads TGCAGCGTTGAGGCCCGTGACAGGGGCCCCACTGAAGCTTTCTTT. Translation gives CSVEARDRGPTEAFF.

The CDR3 bases are TGTGCCTGGAGTGTCGGGACAGGGTTTATGAACACTGAAGCTTTCTTT. Residues: CAWSVGTGFMNTEAFF. The chain joins TRBV30 to TRBJ1-1, with TRBD1 identical over 9 bases. CDR1 is GTSNPN, CDR2 SVGIG, per germline (reference sequence). This CDR3 has 16 amino acids. The trim removed 0 bases at V and 0 bases at J, leaving 5 bases unmatched.

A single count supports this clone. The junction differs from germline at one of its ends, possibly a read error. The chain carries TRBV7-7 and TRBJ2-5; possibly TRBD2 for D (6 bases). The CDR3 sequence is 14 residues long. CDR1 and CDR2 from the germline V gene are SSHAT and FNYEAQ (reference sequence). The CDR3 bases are TGTGCTAGCAGCCAACGGGGACTTGGAGAGACCCAGTACTTC. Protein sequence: CASSQRGLGETQYF.

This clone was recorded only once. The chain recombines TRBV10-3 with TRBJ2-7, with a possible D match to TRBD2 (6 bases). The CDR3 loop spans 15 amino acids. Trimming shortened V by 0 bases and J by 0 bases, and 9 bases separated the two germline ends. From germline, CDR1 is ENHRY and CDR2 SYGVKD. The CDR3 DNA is TGTGCCATCAGTGAGTCGGGGGGAAGCTCCTACGAGCAGTACTTC. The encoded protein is CAISESGGSSYEQYF.

The CDR3: CASRPSPAQEQYF. CDR3 DNA: TGTGCCAGCAGACCTAGCCCAGCGCAGGAGCAGTACTTC. This chain uses TRBV5-6 with TRBJ2-7; possibly TRBD2 for D (5 bases). Per germline, CDR1 SGHDT and CDR2 YYEEEE. The CDR3 is 13 residues long. Trimming removed 5 bases from V and 7 bases from J, with 16 bases in between.

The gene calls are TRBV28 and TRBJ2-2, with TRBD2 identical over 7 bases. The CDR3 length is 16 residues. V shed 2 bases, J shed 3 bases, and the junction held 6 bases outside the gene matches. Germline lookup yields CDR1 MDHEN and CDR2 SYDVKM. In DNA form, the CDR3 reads TGTGCCAGCAGTTTAAGTTTGGGAGGGTACACCGGGGAGCTGTTTTTT. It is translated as CASSLSLGGYTGELFF.

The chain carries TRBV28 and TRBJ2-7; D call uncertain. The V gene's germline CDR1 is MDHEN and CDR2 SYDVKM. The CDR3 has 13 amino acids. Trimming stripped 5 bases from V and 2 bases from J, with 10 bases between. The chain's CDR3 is CASSLLLTYEQYF. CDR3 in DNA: TGTGCCAGCAGTCTACTACTTACCTACGAGCAGTACTTC.

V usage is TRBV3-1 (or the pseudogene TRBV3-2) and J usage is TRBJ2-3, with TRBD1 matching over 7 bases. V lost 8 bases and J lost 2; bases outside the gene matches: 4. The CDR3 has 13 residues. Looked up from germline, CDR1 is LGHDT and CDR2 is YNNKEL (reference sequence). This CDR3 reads CASQGVNTDTQYF. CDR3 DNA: TGTGCCAGCCAGGGGGTGAACACAGATACGCAGTATTTT.

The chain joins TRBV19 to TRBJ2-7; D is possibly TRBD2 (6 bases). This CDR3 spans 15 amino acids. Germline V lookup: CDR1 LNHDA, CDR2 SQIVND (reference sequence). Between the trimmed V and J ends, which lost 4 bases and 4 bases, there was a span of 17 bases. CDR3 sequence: CASSNTQPGAYEQYF. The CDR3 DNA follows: TGTGCCAGTAGTAACACTCAGCCGGGAGCTTACGAGCAGTACTTC.

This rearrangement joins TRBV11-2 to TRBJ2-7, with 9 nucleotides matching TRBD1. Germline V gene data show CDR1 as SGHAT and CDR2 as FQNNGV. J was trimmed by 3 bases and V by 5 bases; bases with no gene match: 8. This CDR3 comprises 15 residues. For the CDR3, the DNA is TGTGCCAGCAGCCCCCGGACAGGGGTCGACTACGAGCAGTACTTC. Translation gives CASSPRTGVDYEQYF.

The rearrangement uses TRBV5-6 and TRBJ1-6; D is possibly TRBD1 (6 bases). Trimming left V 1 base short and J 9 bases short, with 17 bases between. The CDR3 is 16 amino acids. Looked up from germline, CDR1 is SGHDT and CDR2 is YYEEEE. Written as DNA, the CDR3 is TGTGCCAGCAGCTTGCCCTCTACAGGGCTAGGTTCACCCCTCCACTTT. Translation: CASSLPSTGLGSPLHF.